The 18 T cell receptor beta chains listed next were all sequenced from one sample in a study of blood T cell repertoires in COVID-19. The protocol was immunoSEQ multiplex PCR, while the TCRdb copy is restricted to in-frame clones and leaves out a portion. The profile shows about 320,000 clones, 85% of them singletons. Sequencing used PBMCs or T cells enriched from blood (not recorded which). The source of these receptors is a woman aged 30 to 39 who had been exposed to COVID-19.

On this clone itself: This sample includes further DNA sequences coding for the same CDR3. J is TRBJ2-7 and V is TRBV28; 7 nucleotides match TRBD1. The germline CDR1 and CDR2 sequences are MDHEN and SYDVKM. The V gene end was trimmed by 2 bases and the J gene end by 5 bases; junction bases not matched to a gene: 3. The CDR3 contains 13 residues. Written as DNA, the CDR3 is TGTGCCAGCAGTTTAGGGCAGGGGGACGAGCAGTACTTC. Encoded protein: CASSLGQGDEQYF.

In the case of this clone: The junction departs from the called germline gene at one end, perhaps through a read error. This chain connects TRBV7-9 to TRBJ2-1; the D is unclear. Germline-derived CDR1 and CDR2 are SEHNR and FQNEAQ (reference sequence). The CDR3 extends over 17 amino acids. The CDR3: CASSLTRMATSFNEQFF. The DNA of the CDR3 is TGTGCCAGCAGCTTAACGAGGATGGCTACCTCCTTCAATGAGCAGTTCTTC.

This chain connects TRBV28 to TRBJ2-5, with 7 bases lining up with TRBD1. J gave up 4 bases and V 6 bases, and 8 bases lay outside the gene matches. From germline, CDR1 is MDHEN and CDR2 SYDVKM. The CDR3 contains 14 residues. CDR3 loop: CASRLGQPGETQYF. CDR3 sequence (DNA): TGTGCCAGCAGGCTGGGACAGCCCGGAGAGACCCAGTACTTC.

The rearrangement joins TRBV27 to TRBJ2-3; 8 bases align to TRBD2. V lost 1 base, J lost 1 base, and 4 bases stayed unmatched. The CDR3 sequence is 16 residues long. Germline CDR1 is MNHEY and CDR2 is SMNVEV (reference sequence). CDR3 loop: CASSLLGSGGTDTQYF. CDR3 nucleotide sequence: TGTGCCAGCAGTTTATTAGGTAGCGGGGGCACAGATACGCAGTATTTT.

This sequence joins TRBV27 and TRBJ2-3; 15 nucleotides align to TRBD2. The CDR3 runs to 15 residues. V dropped 7 bases and J dropped 6; count of bases not matched to a gene: 5. Germline CDR1 MNHEY, CDR2 SMNVEV (reference sequence). CDR3 amino acids: CASNGLAGGLDTQYF. CDR3 DNA: TGTGCCAGCAACGGACTAGCGGGGGGGTTGGATACGCAGTATTTT.

The chain has TRBV27 and TRBJ2-1; 7 bases fit TRBD2. The germline CDR1 and CDR2 sequences are MNHEY and SMNVEV (reference sequence). The CDR3 consists of 15 residues. After removal of 3 bases from V and 8 bases from J, the junction contained 10 bases not matched to a gene. The CDR3 nucleotides read TGTGCCAGCAGTTTGGCTAGCGGAGTACTGGATGAGCAGTTCTTC. The encoded protein is CASSLASGVLDEQFF.

This chain links TRBV6-5 with TRBJ1-5; tentatively, D is TRBD1 (5 bases). Germline V CDR1 and CDR2: MNHEY, SVGAGI. The CDR3 length is 15 residues. V lost 2 bases to trimming and J lost 2 bases, with 10 bases between them. The CDR3 spells CASSYREGGNQPQHF. The CDR3 region has the DNA TGTGCCAGCAGTTACAGGGAAGGGGGCAATCAGCCCCAGCATTTT.

This chain links TRBV7-3 with TRBJ2-2; TRBD2 matches at 8 bases. V was clipped by 4 bases and J by 4 bases; unmatched bases: 8. The germline gives CDR1 SGHTA, CDR2 FQGTGA. This CDR3 is built from 16 residues. Here the CDR3 reads CASSSPVAGITGELFF. The CDR3 nucleotides are TGTGCCAGCAGCTCCCCTGTAGCGGGGATCACCGGGGAGCTGTTTTTT.

The CDR3 loop reads CASSPDGREVTQFF. CDR3 DNA: TGTGCCAGCAGTCCAGACGGGCGGGAGGTCACCCAGTTCTTC. This sequence joins TRBV28 and TRBJ2-1, with TRBD2 matching 8 bases. The germline V gene encodes CDR1 MDHEN and CDR2 SYDVKM. The CDR3 covers 14 residues. V trimming: 5 bases; J trimming: 13 bases; junction bases outside the gene matches: 13. The full variable domain, rest sourced from reference TRBV28 and TRBJ2-1, is DVKVTQSSRYLVKRTGEKVFLECVQDMDHENMFWYRQDPGLGLRLIYFSYDVKMKEKGDIPEGYSVSREKKERFSLILESASTNQTSMYLCASSPDGREVTQFFGPGTRLTVL.

The table lists this clone with a count of one. The V and J genes are TRBV12-3 or TRBV12-4 and TRBJ1-2; possible D gene TRBD1, 5 bases. The CDR3 covers 13 residues. V shed 3 bases and J shed 8 bases, with 13 bases lying between them. The DNA for the CDR3 is TGTGCCAGCAGTTTCGAGGCAGGGTTAGGCTACACCTTC. The encoded protein is CASSFEAGLGYTF.

This clone was counted a single time. In nucleotides, the CDR3 is TGTGCCAGCAGCGCAGTAGCTTCCGACGAGCAGTACTTC. Amino acid sequence: CASSAVASDEQYF. The V and J genes are TRBV9 and TRBJ2-7; D is ambiguous. The ends were cut back, 3 bases at V and 5 bases at J, with 12 bases in the middle. The CDR3 runs 13 residues. Looked up from germline, CDR1 is SGDLS and CDR2 is YYNGEE. Filled out from reference TRBV9 and TRBJ2-7, the complete variable domain reads DSGVTQTPKHLITATGQRVTLRCSPRSGDLSVYWYQQSLDQGLQFLIQYYNGEERAKGNILERFSAQQFPDLHSELNLSSLELGDSALYFCASSAVASDEQYFGPGTRLTVT.

This clone was recorded once. The chain is built from TRBV30 and TRBJ1-2; 7 bases line up with TRBD1. From germline, CDR1 is GTSNPN and CDR2 SVGIG (reference sequence). This CDR3 is built from 15 residues. The trim removed 2 bases at V and 0 bases at J, leaving 6 bases unmatched. CDR3 DNA sequence: TGTGCCTGGAGTCCTACAGGGGCCGCTAACTATGGCTACACCTTC. It translates to CAWSPTGAANYGYTF.

This sequence joins TRBV29-1 and TRBJ1-1; 8 bases fit TRBD1. Germline V gene sequence: CDR1 SQVTM, CDR2 ANQGSEA. The V and J ends lost 4 bases and 2 bases, in that order; junction bases with no gene match: 3. The CDR3 contains 13 residues. The CDR3 DNA sequence: TGCAGCGTTGTGACAGGGGCTAACACTGAAGCTTTCTTT. As protein: CSVVTGANTEAFF.

The rearrangement uses TRBV5-4 and TRBJ1-2; 7 bases are shared with TRBD1. The CDR3 spans 15 residues. V lost 3 bases and J lost 5; bases outside the gene matches: 10. The germline gives CDR1 SGHNT, CDR2 YYREEE (reference sequence). The chain's CDR3 is CASSSQQGRGYGYTF. The CDR3 region has the DNA TGTGCCAGCAGCTCCCAACAGGGGCGTGGATATGGCTACACCTTC.

The chain links TRBV5-1 to TRBJ2-4, with TRBD1 matching 8 bases. Germline V gene sequence: CDR1 SGHRS, CDR2 YFSETQ. The CDR3 is 14 amino acids. V shed 4 bases and J 4 bases; nucleotides not matched to a gene: 4. The CDR3 coding sequence is TGCGCCAGCAGCCCGGGACAGGAGAAAAACATTCAGTACTTC. This sequence encodes CASSPGQEKNIQYF.

As concerns this clone: Compared with germline, one end of the junction differs, possibly owing to a read error. The chain links TRBV28 to TRBJ1-1; no clear D gene. This CDR3 comprises 14 residues. Germline CDR1 is MDHEN and CDR2 is SYDVKM. The CDR3 nucleotides read TGTGCCAGCAGCCCGGGTGGAATTTACACTAAAGCTTTCTTT. Translation: CASSPGGIYTKAFF. The full variable domain, completed using reference TRBV28 and TRBJ1-1, is DVKVTQSSRYLVKRTGEKVFLECVQDMDHENMFWYRQDPGLGLRLIYFSYDVKMKEKGDIPEGYSVSREKKERFSLILESASTNQTSMYLCASSPGGIYTKAFFGQGTRLTVV.

The chain employs TRBV28 and TRBJ2-1; tentative D call: TRBD1 (6 bases). Germline lookup yields CDR1 MDHEN and CDR2 SYDVKM. V was pared by 6 bases and J by 4 bases, with 13 bases between. The length of the CDR3 is 14 residues. In nucleotides, the CDR3 is TGTGCCAGCAGCCTGACAGGTTCGTACAATGAGCAGTTCTTC. Residues: CASSLTGSYNEQFF.

This chain links TRBV7-9 with TRBJ1-2, with D uncertain. CDR3 size: 14 residues. Germline V gene lookup returns CDR1 SEHNR and CDR2 FQNEAQ (reference sequence). V lost 1 base and J lost 0, with 6 bases in between. CDR3 amino acids: CASSLELANYGYTF. The CDR3 region has the DNA TGTGCCAGCAGCTTAGAATTAGCTAACTATGGCTACACCTTC.